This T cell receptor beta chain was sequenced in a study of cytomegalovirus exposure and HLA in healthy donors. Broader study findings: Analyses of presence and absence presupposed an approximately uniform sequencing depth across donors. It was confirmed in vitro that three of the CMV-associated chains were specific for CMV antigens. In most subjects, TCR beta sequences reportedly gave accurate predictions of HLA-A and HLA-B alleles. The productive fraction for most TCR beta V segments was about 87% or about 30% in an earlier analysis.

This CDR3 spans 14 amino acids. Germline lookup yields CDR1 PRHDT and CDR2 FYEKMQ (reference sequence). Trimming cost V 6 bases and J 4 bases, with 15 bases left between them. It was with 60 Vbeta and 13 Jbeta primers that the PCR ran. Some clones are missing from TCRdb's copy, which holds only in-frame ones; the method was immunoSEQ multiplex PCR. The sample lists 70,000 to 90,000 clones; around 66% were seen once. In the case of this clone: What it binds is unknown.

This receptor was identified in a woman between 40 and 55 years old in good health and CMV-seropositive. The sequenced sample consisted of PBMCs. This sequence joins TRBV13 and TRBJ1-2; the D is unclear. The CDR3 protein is CASRDFGVGYGYTF. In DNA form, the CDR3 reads TGTGCCAGCAGGGACTTCGGGGTTGGCTATGGCTACACCTTC.